This T cell receptor (beta chain) is drawn from a study of vaccination and CD4 T cells after COVID-19. At the level of the study: Convalescent patients, SARS-CoV-2 positive by nasal swab PCR, comprised eight to ten mild cases and one severe case. Post-COVID sampling occurred a median approximately 99 days after diagnosis (range 35 to 161). Study-wide findings and caveats: The median proportion of reactive clones detected only post-vaccination in convalescent patients was about 87%. Going from approximately 21 to 40, median SARS-CoV-2-reactive clonotypes did not rise significantly.

Scientists ran DNA taken from cultured CD4+ T cells through the Oncomine TCR Beta short-read assay for sequencing. TCRdb fed the PCR reads into MiXCR, producing one record per CDR3 protein. This table holds fewer than 20,000 distinct CDR3 sequences, around 59% found once. On this clonotype itself: Its specificity is not known.

The treatment is: approximately 9-day PBMC culture with coronavirus spike peptide pools or control peptides (ViraFEST assay). Germline V gene data show CDR1 as SSHAT and CDR2 as FNYEAQ (reference sequence). The CDR3 contains 16 residues. V gave up 5 bases and J gave up 2 bases; unmatched junction bases: 4. The chain links TRBV7-7 to TRBJ2-6, with 9 bases that match TRBD1. The receptor's source is a human donor who had recovered from COVID-19. The sample was CD4+ T cells from blood, cultured in vitro. CDR3 nucleotide sequence: TGTGCCAGCAGCCTGGGACAGGGTGCTGGGGCCAACGTCCTGACTTTC. Protein product: CASSLGQGAGANVLTF.